This T cell receptor beta chain was recovered during a study of blood T cell repertoires in COVID-19 (TCRdb year 2020). A note on the overall study: Samples from collaborators originated in the United States, Italy and Spain and spanned both the acute and convalescent phases of COVID-19. The material from the prospective study consisted of cDNA or gDNA derived from T cells, B-cell-depleted T cells, or PBMCs. Subjects who had been exposed to COVID-19, were actively infected with it, or had recovered from it provided the deeply sampled blood TCRbeta repertoires that made up the dataset. The repertoires were released in a freely available public database meant as a resource for research on the immune response to SARS-CoV-2. Samples came from the ongoing ImmuneRACE study (first 160 participants) plus 1,254 subjects from 6 global collaborators. The sample metadata nearly always contained a de-identified subject ID, COVID-19 status, age in years and sex. Where HLA class I and class II types were available, the types were taken from metadata supplied by the sample provider, not from assay-based typing.

About this clone: The antigen it binds to is not known. Base qualities were left out, and no much larger clone turns up one base away.

TCRbeta CDR3 regions were amplified from genomic DNA using the immunoSEQ Assay, a bias-controlled multiplex PCR. The original methods were these. Nucleated cell counts per sample were estimated from amplification of reference gene primers within the assay. To quantify the absolute abundance of each unique TCRbeta CDR3 rearrangement, sequence reads were collapsed and filtered. For each sample, productive Simpson clonality was calculated as the square root of Simpson's diversity index across productive rearrangements. TCRdb limited this immuneACCESS table to in-frame rearrangements with V and J called. A share of clones is missing; checked studies link under half to unresolved V genes, and the rest is unexplained. Clone size and V and J calls were adopted from that table, with D and trimming inferred from the DNA. The sample includes around 470,000 clones, with roughly 89% observed a single time. The ten largest clones represent around 0.95% of the sample.

Beyond this particular receptor, the publication reports: The amount of clinical and demographic metadata varied by source and participant and was provided uncurated.

One collaborating source in Seattle enrolled patients while the patients were actively infected and followed the patients over time throughout the course of disease. Whole blood was collected in K2EDTA tubes by collaborating institutions according to the institutions' own protocols. For TCRbeta analysis, collaborators shipped samples as frozen whole blood, isolated PBMCs, or DNA extracted from either of those sample types. The trim is 4 bases for V and 0 bases for J, with a gap of 6 bases between the germline ends. The CDR3 measures 13 amino acids from cysteine to phenylalanine. The read is trimmed to its CDR3 DNA, 39 bases read in frame from base 1. CDR1 and CDR2, looked up from the germline V gene, are LGHNT and FRNRAP.

Here the chain combines TRBV12-5 and TRBJ1-1, with the D gene not confidently named. The TCR originated in a man between 18 and 35 years old with COVID-19, enrolled during active disease. Sequencing was performed on peripheral blood. CDR3 region: CASGSVMNTEAFF. The nucleotides are TGTGCTAGTGGTTCGGTTATGAACACTGAAGCTTTCTTT.